This T cell receptor (beta chain) was found in a study of long-term antiretroviral therapy in people with HIV (dated by TCRdb to 2022 to 2024). Study-level background: The earliest samples were collected about a decade before the 2015 WHO recommendation for immediate ART, when ART was typically delayed until CD4 counts fell. No cross-contamination during QIAcube processing was shown when test extractions of a monoclonal T-cell line were performed alongside a few dozen polyclonal samples. The cohort contributed roughly 190 cryopreserved PBMC samples from 25 to 35 adults with confirmed HIV infection, collected serially over a mean of about six years (range 1-12). A retrospective serial study tested whether changes in peripheral blood TRB repertoire composition and diversity were associated with ART initiation and durable HIV suppression. Of the roughly 30 participants with HIV, fewer than twelve were female. The paper's findings and limits, for the study overall: Owing to limited PBMC availability, only the TCR beta chain was sequenced, without alpha chain pairing. CDR3 length ranges in HIV repertoires were narrower than in controls, and network structure suggested an antigen-experienced repertoire with only a slight naive shift after ART. At every time point, the repertoire was dominated by expanded TRB clones first identified before ART initiation, although this dominance fluctuated and, in many PLHIV, declined after ART. Because pre-ART samples had limited cell numbers, profiling was done on unsorted PBMC rather than on sorted CD4+ and CD8+ T cells. Starting ART was linked to a significant rise in TRB diversity, yet even with long-term ART the diversity remained significantly lower than in transplant donor controls. The samples were dated from the mid-2000s to the late 2010s, and the ART regimens that were used may be less effective than current ART regimens. No data were available on ART adherence, viral resistance or therapy changes, limiting inferences about post-ART repertoire changes.

To be included, a participant needed at least one PBMC sample from before ART initiation plus at least two post-ART samples. Treatment was received in the United States of America by all participants with HIV. Cryopreserved samples of about 0.95-11 million PBMC were thawed and washed before DNA extraction. At the time of the earliest PBMC sample for each participant with HIV, ages ranged from roughly 20 to 60 years. Each participant contributed PBMC samples from 1-4 timepoints before ART initiation and 2-8 timepoints after ART initiation, with a median of 7 samples. Serial HIV viral load, CD4+ T-cell count, ART history and demographic data were obtained for every participant. Genomic DNA was extracted from unsorted PBMC with a Qiagen kit on a QIAcube, with processing performed in batches of 12 samples. To note about this clone: This receptor's antigen is unknown. No much larger clone exists at a distance of one base, and base qualities are not known.

The immunoSEQ hsTCRB v3.0 assay was used at survey level resolution to sequence the TRB variable region. The targeted TRB sequencing depth was about 40,000-50,000 T-cell genomes per sample. An Illumina MiSeq with a v3 150-cycle kit was used to sequence the pooled TRB libraries. Concerning the study's data processing: Repertoire analysis was performed in R inside a reproducible Nextflow workflow that covered QC, data transformation and analysis. LymphoSeq2, an R package for AIRR-Seq data exploration, was used to implement custom analyses. A handful of samples yielding fewer than 5000 total TRB sequences were excluded, leaving approximately 190 analyzed HIV repertoires. Among the roughly 190 retained HIV repertoires, 55 to 65 were collected before ART initiation and approximately 130 were collected after ART initiation. Each repertoire was downsampled to 5000 TRB nucleotide sequences, and summary statistics were averaged across 100 downsampling iterations. The analysis kept only TRB sequences whose CDR3 regions were at least seven amino acids long. Two measures captured diversity: a Shannon entropy-derived clonality score and the Gini coefficient. In the repertoire networks, any two of the top 5000 CDR3 amino acid sequences were linked whenever the two sequences differed by an edit distance of one. Antigen specificity groups and MHC restriction were predicted for TRB CDR3 amino acid sequences with GLIPH2. To flag known CMV, EBV, HIV or tissue antigen associations, CDR3 amino acid sequences were matched against VDJdb and McPAS-TCR. Pre-ART, post-ART and control groups were compared with Wilcoxon signed-rank tests and Holm-Bonferroni correction. TCRdb provides this immuneACCESS table in a form limited to in-frame rearrangements. Some clones are lacking; in checked studies, under half of them reflect an unresolved V gene, and why the rest are absent is not known. V and J calls and clone size are those listed in that table; D and trimming were worked out from the DNA. The table for this sample lists some 28,000 clones; approximately 80% of them were counted only once. Jointly, the top ten make up 6% to 8% of the sample.

The input for sequencing was unsorted PBMCs, taken 0.3 years after starting antiretroviral therapy. The receptor was derived from a man aged 40-49 years with HIV.

The encoded CDR3 is CASSQGSDRDYGYTF. The base sequence is TGCGCCAGCAGCCAAGGCTCAGACAGGGACTATGGCTACACCTTC. This receptor chain uses TRBV4-3 and TRBJ1-2, with 7 junctional bases fitting TRBD1. The CDR3 spans 15 residues, from the cysteine through the phenylalanine. Kept here is only the CDR3 DNA, which spans 45 bases and is read in frame from base 1. V is trimmed back by 1 base and J by 3 bases, and the junction contains 5 bases that no gene match accounts for. From a lookup of the germline V gene, CDR1 and CDR2 are LGHNA and YSLEER.